A selection of T cell receptor beta chains follows, all from one sample in a study of shared clonotypes between healthy human individuals. Measured with immunoSEQ multiplex PCR; TCRdb has only the in-frame clones, and not every one. This table has about 320,000 clones, roughly 91% appearing once. The sample was memory CD8+ T cells sorted from blood. Receptors originate from a man younger than 35 in good health. CDR3s include the opening cysteine and the closing phenylalanine or tryptophan. A D gene is named only where the DNA matches it firmly. A row's size may be missing; if present it is once, few, many or a size class.

clone_size: .
v_call: TRBV27
d_call: TRBD1
j_call: TRBJ2-7
cdr3_aa: CASSPTGTGSYEQYF
cdr3_nt: TGTGCCAGCAGTCCTACCGGGACAGGCTCATACGAGCAGTACTTC

clone_size: .
v_call: TRBV29-1
d_call: .
j_call: TRBJ2-5
cdr3_aa: CSVEAVGGTQYF
cdr3_nt: TGCAGCGTTGAAGCGGTCGGCGGGACCCAGTACTTC

clone_size: .
v_call: TRBV5-4
d_call: .
j_call: TRBJ2-2
cdr3_aa: CASSLISGELFF
cdr3_nt: TGTGCCAGCAGCTTGATTTCCGGGGAGCTGTTTTTT

clone_size: .
v_call: TRBV7-6
d_call: .
j_call: TRBJ2-1
cdr3_aa: CASGQGRANEQFF
cdr3_nt: TGTGCCAGCGGCCAGGGCAGGGCCAATGAGCAGTTCTTC

clone_size: .
v_call: TRBV25-1
d_call: .
j_call: TRBJ2-3
cdr3_aa: CASSEYPTSSTDTQYF
cdr3_nt: TGTGCCAGCAGTGAATATCCAACATCTAGCACAGATACGCAGTATTTT

clone_size: few
v_call: TRBV6-1
d_call: TRBD2
j_call: TRBJ2-7
cdr3_aa: CASRMAGEDEQYF
cdr3_nt: TGTGCCAGCAGGATGGCGGGAGAGGACGAGCAGTACTTC

clone_size: .
v_call: TRBV6-4
d_call: .
j_call: TRBJ1-1
cdr3_aa: CASSPSVMNTEAFF
cdr3_nt: TGTGCCAGCAGCCCCTCTGTCATGAACACTGAAGCTTTCTTT

clone_size: .
v_call: TRBV7-7
d_call: TRBD1
j_call: TRBJ2-7
cdr3_aa: CASSPGTGSQYEQYF
cdr3_nt: TGTGCTAGCAGCCCCGGGACAGGCTCCCAGTACGAGCAGTACTTC

clone_size: .
v_call: TRBV29-1
d_call: .
j_call: TRBJ2-7
cdr3_aa: CSVEDPRRPFAYEQYF
cdr3_nt: TGCAGCGTTGAAGATCCCAGGCGCCCTTTCGCTTACGAGCAGTACTTC

clone_size: .
v_call: TRBV27
d_call: .
j_call: TRBJ1-6
cdr3_aa: CASSPTRALNSPLHF
cdr3_nt: TGTGCCAGCAGTCCTACCCGGGCCCTTAATTCACCCCTCCACTTT

clone_size: .
v_call: TRBV5-1
d_call: .
j_call: TRBJ2-5
cdr3_aa: CASSLATAYQETQYF
cdr3_nt: TGCGCCAGCAGCTTGGCTACGGCGTACCAAGAGACCCAGTACTTC

clone_size: .
v_call: TRBV6-5
d_call: .
j_call: TRBJ1-1
cdr3_aa: CASSNTGEAFF
cdr3_nt: TGTGCCAGCAGTAATACAGGTGAAGCTTTCTTT

clone_size: .
v_call: TRBV6-5
d_call: .
j_call: TRBJ2-7
cdr3_aa: CASSYGGIEGLEQYF
cdr3_nt: TGTGCCAGCAGTTACGGCGGGATTGAGGGACTCGAGCAGTACTTC

clone_size: .
v_call: TRBV11-2
d_call: .
j_call: TRBJ2-7
cdr3_aa: CACQGQAYEQYF
cdr3_nt: TGTGCCTGCCAGGGGCAGGCCTACGAGCAGTACTTC

clone_size: .
v_call: TRBV9
d_call: .
j_call: TRBJ2-7
cdr3_aa: CASSEGETGIYEQYF
cdr3_nt: TGTGCCAGCAGCGAGGGGGAGACAGGTATCTACGAGCAGTACTTC

clone_size: .
v_call: TRBV9
d_call: .
j_call: TRBJ2-7
cdr3_aa: CASSVDVSSYEQYF
cdr3_nt: TGTGCCAGCAGCGTAGATGTCAGTTCCTACGAGCAGTACTTC

clone_size: .
v_call: TRBV4-2
d_call: .
j_call: TRBJ2-7
cdr3_aa: CASSQVLADSSYEQYF
cdr3_nt: TGTGCCAGCAGCCAAGTTCTAGCGGACAGCTCCTACGAGCAGTACTTC

clone_size: few
v_call: TRBV29-1
d_call: .
j_call: TRBJ2-1
cdr3_aa: CSVATGGNYEQFF
cdr3_nt: TGCAGCGTTGCGACCGGGGGCAACTATGAGCAGTTCTTC

clone_size: .
v_call: TRBV9
d_call: .
j_call: TRBJ2-1
cdr3_aa: CASSVGGTTEQFF
cdr3_nt: TGTGCCAGCAGCGTAGGGGGCACCACTGAGCAGTTCTTC

clone_size: .
v_call: TRBV11-3
d_call: .
j_call: TRBJ2-1
cdr3_aa: CASSDTGGGYNEQFF
cdr3_nt: TGTGCCAGCAGCGATACAGGGGGGGGTTACAATGAGCAGTTCTTC

clone_size: .
v_call: TRBV5-6
d_call: .
j_call: TRBJ1-2
cdr3_aa: CASSLEGLDRRYGYTF
cdr3_nt: TGTGCCAGCAGCTTGGAAGGGCTGGACAGACGCTATGGCTACACCTTC

clone_size: .
v_call: TRBV5-1
d_call: .
j_call: TRBJ2-7
cdr3_aa: CASSLGASYEQYF
cdr3_nt: TGCGCCAGCAGCTTGGGGGCGAGCTACGAGCAGTACTTC

clone_size: few
v_call: TRBV10-3
d_call: .
j_call: TRBJ2-3
cdr3_aa: CAISALAPSTDTQYF
cdr3_nt: TGTGCCATCAGTGCTTTAGCGCCGAGCACAGATACGCAGTATTTT

clone_size: .
v_call: TRBV5-1
d_call: .
j_call: TRBJ1-6
cdr3_aa: CASSLRPRRAPLHF
cdr3_nt: TGCGCCAGCAGCCTCCGGCCGAGACGGGCACCCCTCCACTTT

clone_size: .
v_call: TRBV5-1
d_call: .
j_call: TRBJ2-6
cdr3_aa: CASSYRTAGISGANVLTF
cdr3_nt: TGCGCCAGCAGCTATAGGACAGCCGGTATCTCTGGGGCCAACGTCCTGACTTTC

clone_size: .
v_call: TRBV7-8
d_call: .
j_call: TRBJ2-7
cdr3_aa: CASSLAGGIGYEQYF
cdr3_nt: TGTGCCAGCAGCTTAGCGGGAGGAATCGGATACGAGCAGTACTTC

clone_size: .
v_call: TRBV9
d_call: .
j_call: TRBJ1-1
cdr3_aa: CASTEGVNTEAFF
cdr3_nt: TGTGCCAGCACGGAGGGGGTGAACACTGAAGCTTTCTTT

clone_size: .
v_call: TRBV7-9
d_call: .
j_call: TRBJ2-3
cdr3_aa: CASSLVAGGRTDTQYF
cdr3_nt: TGTGCCAGCAGCTTAGTTGCTGGGGGCCGCACAGATACGCAGTATTTT

clone_size: .
v_call: TRBV9
d_call: .
j_call: TRBJ2-1
cdr3_aa: CASSVDGGAVNEQFF
cdr3_nt: TGTGCCAGCAGCGTAGATGGGGGGGCGGTTAATGAGCAGTTCTTC

clone_size: .
v_call: TRBV5-6
d_call: TRBD2
j_call: TRBJ2-1
cdr3_aa: CASSLEGTSGYSYNEQFF
cdr3_nt: TGTGCCAGCAGCTTGGAGGGAACTAGCGGGTACTCCTACAATGAGCAGTTCTTC

clone_size: .
v_call: TRBV7-9
d_call: .
j_call: TRBJ1-6
cdr3_aa: CASSFYPESPLHF
cdr3_nt: TGTGCCAGCAGCTTTTATCCAGAATCACCCCTCCACTTT